This entry lists 19 T cell receptor beta chains sequenced from one sample in a study of control samples from healthy donors and cancer patients. Using immunoSEQ multiplex PCR, the repertoire was profiled, and TCRdb retains in-frame clones only, with some absent. Of 100,000 to 150,000 clones listed, over 75% are singletons. Sample: blood. The source of these receptors is a middle-aged man in good health.

The CDR3 DNA reads TGTGCCACCAGCAGAGTCGGAGAAAAACTGTTTTTT. Translated: CATSRVGEKLFF. This chain uses TRBV15 with TRBJ1-4; D not resolved. Germline V CDR1 and CDR2: LNHNV, YYDKDF (reference sequence). V dropped 1 base and J dropped 8 bases, with 5 bases sitting between them. This CDR3 is 12 amino acids long.

Of note for this clone: Its ends do not fully match the called genes, so a read error is possible. The chain carries TRBV7-7 and TRBJ2-6, with a tentative D call TRBD2 (5 bases). Germline assignment: CDR1 SSHAT and CDR2 FNYEAQ (reference sequence). This CDR3 has 15 residues. DNA for the CDR3: TGTGCTAGCAGCCAGAGCGGTAGCAAGGCCAACGTCCTGACTTTC. It translates to CASSQSGSKANVLTF.

The gene calls are TRBV5-1 and TRBJ2-7; tentatively, D is TRBD2 (5 bases). The CDR3 is made up of 12 amino acids. Trimming took off 4 bases at V and 1 base at J, with 6 bases between the two ends. Germline V CDR1 and CDR2: SGHRS, YFSETQ. The CDR3 here is CASSPGSYEQYF. CDR3 sequence (DNA): TGCGCCAGCAGCCCGGGGTCCTACGAGCAGTACTTC.

The chain links TRBV2 to TRBJ1-2, with 8 bases matching TRBD1. Looked up from germline, CDR1 is SNHLY and CDR2 is FYNNEI. V lost 3 bases to trimming and J lost 2 bases; unmatched junction nucleotides: 8. This CDR3 contains 16 residues. In DNA form, the CDR3 reads TGTGCCAGCAGTGAGGGCGACAGGGGACTAAACTATGGCTACACCTTC. It codes for CASSEGDRGLNYGYTF.

About this clone itself: Compared with germline, one end of the junction differs, possibly owing to a read error. Distinct nucleotide sequences in the sample also encode this CDR3. This chain joins TRBV6-2 or TRBV6-3 and TRBJ2-7; D gene ambiguous. This CDR3 is 11 amino acids long. Germline assignment: CDR1 MNHEY and CDR2 SVGEGT. CDR3 residues: CASSFLREQYF. The CDR3 nucleotides read TGTGCCAGTAGTTTCTTGCGGGAGCAGTACTTC.

This clone was seen more than once but under ten times. V is TRBV7-8 and J is TRBJ1-1; no clear D gene. The V and J ends lost 5 bases and 5 bases respectively, with 12 bases between them. CDR3 length: 13 amino acids. Germline V lookup: CDR1 SGHVS, CDR2 FQNEAQ. CDR3 sequence: CASSQRVGTEAFF. The CDR3 DNA follows: TGTGCCAGCAGCCAAAGGGTAGGGACTGAAGCTTTCTTT.

This chain joins TRBV19 and TRBJ2-5; tentatively, D is TRBD2 (5 bases). The V gene lost 4 bases and the J gene lost 5 bases, with 14 bases spanning the gap. The CDR3 totals 14 residues. Germline CDR1 is LNHDA and CDR2 is SQIVND (reference sequence). The CDR3 is CASSNSDFRETQYF. As DNA, the CDR3 is TGTGCCAGTAGTAACTCGGACTTCAGGGAGACCCAGTACTTC.

The genes are TRBV9 and TRBJ1-1; D is possibly TRBD1 (5 bases). Trimming took 0 bases from V and 0 from J, leaving 12 bases between them. CDR3 size: 16 residues. The germline V gene has CDR1 SGDLS and CDR2 YYNGEE. CDR3 amino acids: CASSVGAGKMNTEAFF. For the CDR3, the DNA is TGTGCCAGCAGCGTAGGGGCAGGGAAGATGAACACTGAAGCTTTCTTT.

V and J are TRBV10-3 and TRBJ2-7; D is perhaps TRBD2 (5 bases). V was trimmed by 4 bases and J by 1 base, leaving 8 bases between them. Germline-derived CDR1 and CDR2 are ENHRY and SYGVKD. The CDR3 runs 13 residues. CDR3 protein: CAISGVASYEQYF. For the CDR3, the DNA is TGTGCCATCAGTGGAGTAGCGTCCTACGAGCAGTACTTC.

This chain joins TRBV4-1 and TRBJ1-3; TRBD1 aligns across 7 bases. The CDR3 has 17 residues. Looked up from germline, CDR1 is MGHRA and CDR2 is YSYEKL. J lost 3 bases, V lost 4 bases, and 12 bases had no gene match. CDR3 bases: TGCGCCAGCAGCCGATTTACAGGGGATAATAGTGGAAACACCATATATTTT. This encodes CASSRFTGDNSGNTIYF.

This clone was detected only a few times. The chain is built from TRBV3-1 (or the pseudogene TRBV3-2) and TRBJ2-1; TRBD2 is a possible D gene (5 bases). CDR1 is LGHDT and CDR2 is YNNKEL in the germline V gene (reference sequence). The V end lost 11 bases, the J end lost 4 bases, and 15 bases lay between the germline ends. The CDR3 loop spans 13 amino acids. This CDR3 reads CAPRDGEYNEQFF. In DNA form, the CDR3 reads TGTGCCCCCCGGGATGGCGAATACAATGAGCAGTTCTTC.

The chain combines TRBV6-2 or TRBV6-3 with TRBJ2-2; TRBD1 agrees at 9 bases. V was clipped by 0 bases and J by 7 bases; unmatched bases: 6. CDR3 length: 16 amino acids. CDR1 MNHEY and CDR2 SVGEGT come from the germline V gene. This chain's CDR3 is CASSYSIGQGSGELFF. For the CDR3, the DNA is TGTGCCAGCAGTTACTCCATTGGACAGGGGAGCGGGGAGCTGTTTTTT.

The J gene is TRBJ1-1, the V gene TRBV27; D is perhaps TRBD1 (5 bases). The length of the CDR3 is 14 residues. Germline loops: CDR1 MNHEY, CDR2 SMNVEV (reference sequence). Trimming pared 4 bases from V and 4 bases from J, leaving 13 bases between. CDR3 nucleotide sequence: TGTGCCAGCAGTTGGGTGAGCGGGGGCACTGAAGCTTTCTTT. It translates to CASSWVSGGTEAFF.

This chain connects TRBV6-6 to TRBJ1-5, with a tentative D call TRBD1 (5 bases). The CDR3 totals 12 residues. Trimming took 11 bases from V and 6 from J, leaving 14 bases between them. Per the germline V gene, CDR1 is MNHNY and CDR2 is SVGAGI (reference sequence). This chain's CDR3 is CASRPGGQPQHF. CDR3 DNA: TGTGCCTCCCGGCCGGGGGGTCAGCCCCAGCATTTT.

The CDR3 region has the DNA TGTGCCAGCAGTCGAAATACGGAGACCCAGTACTTC. This gives the protein CASSRNTETQYF. J is TRBJ2-5 and V is TRBV3-1 (or the pseudogene TRBV3-2); D is undetermined. The V and J ends lost 6 bases and 5 bases respectively, with 10 bases between them. Germline assignment: CDR1 LGHDT and CDR2 YNNKEL (reference sequence). The CDR3 is 12 residues long.

This sequence joins TRBV5-4 and TRBJ1-2; TRBD1 matches 9 bases. The CDR3 runs 15 residues. The junction had 11 bases not matched to a gene; V was cut back by 3 bases and J by 8 bases. Germline lookup yields CDR1 SGHNT and CDR2 YYREEE (reference sequence). For the CDR3, the DNA is TGTGCCAGCAGCTCCCAAAACAGGGGGCCCTACGGCTACACCTTC. Translated: CASSSQNRGPYGYTF.

The genes are TRBV18 and TRBJ2-7, with 8 bases that match TRBD1. The CDR3 loop spans 14 amino acids. Germline V gene sequence: CDR1 KGHSH, CDR2 LQKENI. After removal of 3 bases from V and 3 bases from J, the junction contained 4 bases not matched to a gene. As DNA, the CDR3 is TGTGCCAGCTCACCTTCTGGACAGGGCTACGAGCAGTACTTC. Translation gives CASSPSGQGYEQYF.

The J gene is TRBJ1-3, the V gene TRBV7-2; D call uncertain. This CDR3 is built from 13 residues. Germline loops: CDR1 SGHTA, CDR2 FQGNSA. Deletions cut 8 bases from V and 2 bases from J, with 10 bases between. In DNA, the CDR3 is TGTGCCAGCGCCGAGATTCCTGGAAACACCATATATTTT. Its translation: CASAEIPGNTIYF.

This clone has only one observation. The chain links TRBV6-5 to TRBJ2-4; the D gene is possibly TRBD2 (5 bases). This CDR3 has 15 amino acids. CDR1 MNHEY and CDR2 SVGAGI come from the germline V gene. Trimming took off 4 bases at V and 2 bases at J, with 12 bases between the two ends. Here the CDR3 DNA reads TGTGCCAGCAGTTTTTCCGGGGAAACCAAAAACATTCAGTACTTC. It specifies CASSFSGETKNIQYF.